The T cell receptor beta chain described here comes from a study of blood T cell repertoires in COVID-19 (dated by TCRdb to 2018 to 2021). Regarding the research as a whole: Collaborator samples came from the United States, Italy and Spain and covered acute and convalescent phases of COVID-19. The prospective study material was composed of cDNA or gDNA derived from T cells, B-cell-depleted T cells, or PBMCs. Subjects who had been exposed to COVID-19, were actively infected with it, or had recovered from it provided the deeply sampled blood TCRbeta repertoires that made up the dataset. The repertoires were made available in a free public database intended to serve as a resource for research on the immune response to SARS-CoV-2. The samples were drawn from the first 160 participants of the ongoing ImmuneRACE study and from 950 to 1,500 subjects provided by 6 global collaborators. Sample metadata almost always included a de-identified subject ID, COVID-19 status, age in years and sex. Where HLA class I and class II types were available, the types were taken from metadata supplied by the sample provider, not from assay-based typing.

Concerning this clone itself: Its specific antigen is unknown. It has no much larger one-base neighbor in the sample; base qualities were not kept.

The immunoSEQ Assay, a bias-controlled multiplex PCR, was used to amplify TCRbeta CDR3 regions from genomic DNA. From the authors' description of their analysis: The number of nucleated cells in each sample was estimated from the amplification of reference gene primers within the assay. Sequence reads were collapsed and filtered to measure the absolute abundance of every unique TCRbeta CDR3 rearrangement. For each sample, productive Simpson clonality was calculated as the square root of Simpson's diversity index over productive rearrangements. TCRdb provides this immuneACCESS table in a form limited to in-frame rearrangements. Some clones are lacking; in checked studies, under half of them reflect an unresolved V gene, and why the rest are absent is not known. Clone size and the V and J calls come from that table; the DNA yielded D and trimming. This sample has more than 85,000 clones in its table, and around four fifths of those were observed once. The top ten hold 4.5% of the sample.

Each collaborating institution followed its own protocols to collect whole blood in K2EDTA tubes. Collaborator samples were shipped for TCRbeta analysis as frozen whole blood, isolated PBMCs, or DNA extracted from either sample type. From the cysteine up to the phenylalanine, the CDR3 has a length of 16 residues. Only CDR3 DNA remains: 48 bases, in frame from the first base. CDR1 and CDR2 are read off the germline V gene (reference sequence) as SGHNT and YYREEE. V sheds 0 bases and J sheds 0 bases, leaving 11 bases between their ends. What the research found in general, with its limitations: The quantity of clinical and demographic metadata differed by source and by participant and was supplied without curation.

The receptor was derived from a human donor in a cohort sampled during active COVID-19. The sequencing sample was made of peripheral blood. The V gene is TRBV5-4 and the J gene is TRBJ2-3, with a weak D call of TRBD1 (5 bases match). The DNA sequence follows: TGTGCCAGCAGCTTGGCGACAGTCAGGAGCACAGATACGCAGTATTTT. It translates to CASSLATVRSTDTQYF.